A single sample is the source of the 10 T cell receptor beta chains below, sequenced in a study of shared clonotypes between healthy human individuals. Repertoires were generated with immunoSEQ multiplex PCR, while TCRdb's copy carries only in-frame clones and drops some. Among about 730,000 clones, over 55% were seen once, and the ten largest hold roughly 1.8%. The sample consisted of memory CD4+ T cells sorted from blood. Subset indicated: CD45RA-negative fraction. These TCRs come from a woman younger than 45 in good health.

The chain carries TRBV15 and TRBJ1-5, with 8 nucleotides matching TRBD1. Unmatched junction bases numbered 6, after V lost 1 base and J lost 1 base. The CDR3 consists of 17 residues. Germline values: CDR1 LNHNV, CDR2 YYDKDF (reference sequence). CDR3 region: CATSRGKDRESNQPQHF. The CDR3 DNA reads TGTGCCACCAGCAGAGGAAAGGACAGGGAAAGCAATCAGCCCCAGCATTTT.

The rearrangement joins TRBV27 to TRBJ1-2; D not resolved. The CDR3 covers 13 residues. V was trimmed by 2 bases and J by 4 bases, leaving 8 bases between them. Per germline, CDR1 MNHEY and CDR2 SMNVEV (reference sequence). CDR3 residues: CASSLLTRYGYTF. The CDR3 DNA reads TGTGCCAGCAGTTTACTGACGCGCTATGGCTACACCTTC.

This clone was found once. J is TRBJ1-1 and V is TRBV11-2, with 9 bases identical to TRBD1. Looked up from germline, CDR1 is SGHAT and CDR2 is FQNNGV. V shed 1 base, J shed 3 bases, and the junction held 12 bases outside the gene matches. This CDR3 contains 18 residues. DNA of the CDR3: TGTGCCAGCAGCTTAGCAAGCCCGGGACAGGGAACGCACACTGAAGCTTTCTTT. It yields the protein CASSLASPGQGTHTEAFF.

This clone was seen a handful of times. This chain connects TRBV5-4 to TRBJ2-3, with D possibly matching TRBD1 (6 bases). The CDR3 is made up of 16 amino acids. Germline V CDR1 and CDR2: SGHNT, YYREEE (reference sequence). V was cut by 4 bases and J by 0 bases, with 15 bases left in between. The CDR3 here is CASSQEGTPSTDTQYF. The CDR3 DNA sequence: TGTGCCAGCAGCCAAGAGGGGACACCGAGCACAGATACGCAGTATTTT.

This chain uses TRBV15 with TRBJ1-2, with 7 bases aligning to TRBD1. This CDR3 contains 15 residues. The germline CDR1 and CDR2 sequences are LNHNV and YYDKDF (reference sequence). V trimming: 0 bases; J trimming: 4 bases; junction bases outside the gene matches: 5. DNA for the CDR3: TGTGCCACCAGCAGAGAACAGGGGTTGAGCTATGGCTACACCTTC. Its protein product is CATSREQGLSYGYTF.

About this clone: This may stem from a read error, because a much larger clone lies one nucleotide away. Other DNA sequences within the sample encode an identical CDR3. The chain is built from TRBV4-1 and TRBJ1-1, with D tentatively TRBD1 (5 bases). The CDR3 extends over 13 amino acids. Germline CDR1 is MGHRA and CDR2 is YSYEKL. V was pared by 3 bases and J by 1 base, with 6 bases between. CDR3 coding DNA: TGCGCCAGCAGCCAGGGGCCGAACACTGAAGCTTTCTTT. This encodes CASSQGPNTEAFF.

The V and J genes are TRBV28 and TRBJ2-1; D is perhaps TRBD2 (6 bases). This CDR3 contains 14 residues. V was clipped by 6 bases and J by 5 bases, with 14 bases between them. Germline CDR1 MDHEN, CDR2 SYDVKM. CDR3 DNA sequence: TGTGCCAGCAGGGACCGACTAGAAAACAATGAGCAGTTCTTC. It encodes CASRDRLENNEQFF.

V is TRBV6-1 and J is TRBJ1-1; D gene ambiguous. The CDR3 covers 13 residues. Trimming took 5 bases from V and 0 from J, leaving 7 bases between them. CDR1 and CDR2 (germline): MNHNS, SASEGT. The CDR3 bases are TGTGCCAGCAGTTCCTCAGTGAACACTGAAGCTTTCTTT. Its translation is CASSSSVNTEAFF.

This clone was detected a few times. This chain connects TRBV6-6 to TRBJ1-1; 10 positions match TRBD1. The CDR3 totals 14 residues. J lost 8 bases, V lost 5 bases, and 8 bases had no gene match. Germline CDR1 reads MNHNY; CDR2 reads SVGAGI (reference sequence). The CDR3 loop reads CASSTRRDRGEAFF. The CDR3 nucleotides are TGTGCCAGCAGTACCCGCCGGGACAGGGGAGAAGCTTTCTTT.

The V call is TRBV2, the J call TRBJ2-1; 8 nucleotides align to TRBD2. CDR3 size: 15 residues. V lost 2 bases and J lost 7; bases outside the gene matches: 7. Germline V gives CDR1 SNHLY, CDR2 FYNNEI. CDR3 sequence: CASSEYSGAANEQFF. CDR3 nucleotide sequence: TGTGCCAGCAGTGAATATAGCGGGGCCGCTAATGAGCAGTTCTTC.